Reported below is one T cell receptor beta chain. The CDR3 spans 13 residues. Trimming shortened V by 10 bases and J by 4 bases, and 14 bases separated the two germline ends. From germline, CDR1 is MNHEY and CDR2 SVGAGI. The data stem from a study of blood T cell repertoires in COVID-19. This table comes from immunoSEQ multiplex PCR, and its TCRdb copy is limited to in-frame clones, with some not included. The sample consists of 450,000 to 500,000 clones, around nine tenths of them appearing once. The chain carries TRBV6-5 and TRBJ1-5, with D perhaps TRBD1 (5 bases). The origin of this receptor is a woman in her sixties who had recovered from COVID-19. Sequences were obtained from PBMCs or T cells enriched from blood (not recorded which). The CDR3 DNA reads as TGTGCCACAAAAGGGACTTTAAATCAGCCCCAGCATTTT. Protein product: CATKGTLNQPQHF.